The clone carrying this T cell receptor (beta chain) was observed many times. As yet, its antigen is unknown. This CDR3 region has 13 residues. V was clipped by 0 bases and J by 8 bases; unmatched bases: 5. Germline-derived CDR1 and CDR2 are DFQATT and SNEGSKA (reference sequence). This record comes from a study of T cells in Graves' hyperthyroidism and ophthalmopathy. Findings and caveats of the study: By a 13 V-J model, ophthalmopathy was set apart from stable hyperthyroidism.

Based on clinical symptoms, serum thyroxine and TRAb, thyroid ultrasound and orbital computed tomography, diagnoses were reached. The source of the PBMCs was more than 9.5 ml of fresh peripheral blood. Using RNA transcripts as the source, TCR beta CDR3 regions were amplified. Using the HTBI primer set, a first-round RT-PCR was run on the TCR CDR3. Via MiXCR, TCRdb re-called the multiplex PCR reads, giving one row per CDR3 protein. The sample has 550,000 to 600,000 distinct CDR3 sequences; 11% to 15% are singletons. The sequenced material came from blood. The rearrangement uses TRBV20-1 and TRBJ1-2, with 8 bases aligning to TRBD1. The sequence came from a young woman with Graves' ophthalmopathy. The CDR3 protein is CSARDQGAEGYTF. DNA of the CDR3: TGCAGTGCTAGAGATCAGGGGGCGGAAGGCTACACCTTC.